This TCR beta chain stems from a study of T-cell memory formation after mild COVID-19. Overall study: Largely donor-specific sequence clusters came from a couple of donors.

This clonotype was detected a few times. Germline V lookup: CDR1 DFQATT, CDR2 SNEGSKA (reference sequence). The ends were cut back, 0 bases at V and 1 base at J, with 5 bases in the middle. This CDR3 has 13 residues. One entry per CDR3 protein, called by TCRdb with MiXCR from the 5' RACE reads. In the table there are around 400,000 distinct CDR3 sequences, about 24% of which are singletons. The receptor comes from an adult woman who had mild COVID-19 (a few samples of this study predate the infection). Cell type and time point are not known. The chain employs TRBV20-1 and TRBJ2-3; D ambiguous. Sequencing was carried out using PBMCs or a T cell subset sorted from them (not recorded which). The CDR3 reads CSARESRTDTQYF. The CDR3 DNA follows: TGCAGTGCTAGAGAATCCCGCACAGATACGCAGTATTTT.